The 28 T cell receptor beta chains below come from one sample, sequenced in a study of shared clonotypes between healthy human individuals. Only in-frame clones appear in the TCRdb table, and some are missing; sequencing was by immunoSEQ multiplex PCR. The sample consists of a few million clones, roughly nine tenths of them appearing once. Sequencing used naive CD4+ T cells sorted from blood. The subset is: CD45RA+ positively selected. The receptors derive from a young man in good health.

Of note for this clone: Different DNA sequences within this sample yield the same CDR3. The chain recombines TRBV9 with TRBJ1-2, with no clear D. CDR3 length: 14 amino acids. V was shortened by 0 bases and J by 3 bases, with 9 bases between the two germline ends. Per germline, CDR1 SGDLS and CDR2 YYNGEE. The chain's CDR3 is CASSVDPGDYGYTF. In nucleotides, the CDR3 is TGTGCCAGCAGCGTAGATCCGGGAGACTATGGCTACACCTTC.

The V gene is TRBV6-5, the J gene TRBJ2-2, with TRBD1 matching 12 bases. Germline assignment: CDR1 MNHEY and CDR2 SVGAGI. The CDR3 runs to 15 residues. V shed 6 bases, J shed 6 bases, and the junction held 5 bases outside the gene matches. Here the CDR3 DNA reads TGTGCCAGCAGGACCGGGACAGGGGGCTCCGGGGAGCTGTTTTTT. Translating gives CASRTGTGGSGELFF.

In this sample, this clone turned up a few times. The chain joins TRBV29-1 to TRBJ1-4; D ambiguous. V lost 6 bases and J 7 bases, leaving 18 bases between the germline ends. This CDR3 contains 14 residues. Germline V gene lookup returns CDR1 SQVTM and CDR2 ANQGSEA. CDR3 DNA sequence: TGCAGCGTCGTAGATCCCGTAGGGTCTGAAAAACTGTTTTTT. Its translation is CSVVDPVGSEKLFF.

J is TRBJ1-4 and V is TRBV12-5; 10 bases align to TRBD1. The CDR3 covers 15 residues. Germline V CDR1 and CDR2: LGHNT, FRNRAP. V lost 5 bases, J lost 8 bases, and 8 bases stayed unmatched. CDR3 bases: TGTGCTAGTGGTCTTGGACAGGGGGAGCGAGAAAAACTGTTTTTT. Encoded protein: CASGLGQGEREKLFF.

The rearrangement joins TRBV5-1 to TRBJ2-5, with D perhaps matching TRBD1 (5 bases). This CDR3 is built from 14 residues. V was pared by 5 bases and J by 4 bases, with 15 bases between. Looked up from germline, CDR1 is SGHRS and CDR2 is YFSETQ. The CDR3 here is CASSQGLVGETQYF. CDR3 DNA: TGCGCCAGCAGTCAGGGCCTGGTTGGAGAGACCCAGTACTTC.

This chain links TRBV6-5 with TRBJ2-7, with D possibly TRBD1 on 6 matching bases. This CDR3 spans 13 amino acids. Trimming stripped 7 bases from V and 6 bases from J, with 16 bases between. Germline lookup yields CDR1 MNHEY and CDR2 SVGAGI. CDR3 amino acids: CASTPPGQGEQYF. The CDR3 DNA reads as TGTGCCAGCACTCCCCCGGGACAAGGCGAGCAGTACTTC.

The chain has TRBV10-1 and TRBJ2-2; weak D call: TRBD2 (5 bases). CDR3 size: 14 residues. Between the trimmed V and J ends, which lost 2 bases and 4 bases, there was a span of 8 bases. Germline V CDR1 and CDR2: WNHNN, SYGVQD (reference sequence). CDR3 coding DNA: TGCGCCAGCAGTGAGGGACTCCTCACCGGGGAGCTGTTTTTT. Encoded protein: CASSEGLLTGELFF.

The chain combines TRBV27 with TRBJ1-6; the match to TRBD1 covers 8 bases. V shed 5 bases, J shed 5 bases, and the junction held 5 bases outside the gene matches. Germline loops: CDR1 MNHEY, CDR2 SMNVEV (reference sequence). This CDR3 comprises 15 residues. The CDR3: CASSRDRPHNSPLHF. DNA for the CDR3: TGTGCCAGCAGTCGGGACAGGCCACATAATTCACCCCTCCACTTT.

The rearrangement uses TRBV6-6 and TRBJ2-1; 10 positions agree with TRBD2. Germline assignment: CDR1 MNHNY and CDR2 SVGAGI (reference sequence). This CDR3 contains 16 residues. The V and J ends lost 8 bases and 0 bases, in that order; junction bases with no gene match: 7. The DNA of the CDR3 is TGTGCCAGCCGCCTAGCGGGGGATAGCTCCTACAATGAGCAGTTCTTC. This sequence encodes CASRLAGDSSYNEQFF.

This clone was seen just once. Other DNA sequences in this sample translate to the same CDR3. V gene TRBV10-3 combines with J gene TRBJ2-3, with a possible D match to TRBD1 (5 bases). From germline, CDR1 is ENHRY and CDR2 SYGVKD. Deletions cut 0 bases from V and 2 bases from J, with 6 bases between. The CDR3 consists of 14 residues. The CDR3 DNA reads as TGTGCCATCAGTGAGTCGACAGTCACAGATACGCAGTATTTT. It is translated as CAISESTVTDTQYF.

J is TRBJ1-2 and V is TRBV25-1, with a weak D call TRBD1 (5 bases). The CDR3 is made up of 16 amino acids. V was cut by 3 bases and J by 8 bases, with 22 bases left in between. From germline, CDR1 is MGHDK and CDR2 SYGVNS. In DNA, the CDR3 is TGTGCCAGCAGTGAGGGCCGGGGACGACCTAAGGAGGGCTACACCTTC. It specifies CASSEGRGRPKEGYTF.

The DNA for the CDR3 is TGTGCCAGCAGGGAGATACAACAAATGGGGACGCAGTATTTT. This translates into CASREIQQMGTQYF. V gene TRBV7-8 combines with J gene TRBJ2-3; D remains unclear. Germline V gives CDR1 SGHVS, CDR2 FQNEAQ. The CDR3 is 14 residues long. Trimming pared 6 bases from V and 9 bases from J, leaving 19 bases between.

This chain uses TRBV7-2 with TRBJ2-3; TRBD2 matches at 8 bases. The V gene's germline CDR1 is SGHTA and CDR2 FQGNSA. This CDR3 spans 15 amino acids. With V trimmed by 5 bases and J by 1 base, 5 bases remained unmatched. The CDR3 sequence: CASSHGRGGTDTQYF. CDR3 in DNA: TGTGCCAGCAGCCATGGGCGGGGGGGCACAGATACGCAGTATTTT.

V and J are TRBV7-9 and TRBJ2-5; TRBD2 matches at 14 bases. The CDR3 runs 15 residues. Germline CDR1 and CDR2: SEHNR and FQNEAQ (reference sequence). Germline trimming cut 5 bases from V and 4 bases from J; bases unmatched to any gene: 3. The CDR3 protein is CASSGTSGRPETQYF. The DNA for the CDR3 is TGTGCCAGCAGCGGGACTAGCGGGAGACCAGAGACCCAGTACTTC. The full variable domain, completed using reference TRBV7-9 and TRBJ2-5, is DTGVSQNPRHKITKRGQNVTFRCDPISEHNRLYWYRQTLGQGPEFLTYFQNEAQLEKSRLLSDRFSAERPKGSFSTLEIQRTEQGDSAMYLCASSGTSGRPETQYFGPGTRLLVL.

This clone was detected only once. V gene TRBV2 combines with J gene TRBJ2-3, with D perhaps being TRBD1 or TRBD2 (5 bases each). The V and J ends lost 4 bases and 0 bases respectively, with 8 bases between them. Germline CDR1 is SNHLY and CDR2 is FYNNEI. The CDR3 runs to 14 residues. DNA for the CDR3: TGTGCCAGCAGTGCGGGACCCAGCACAGATACGCAGTATTTT. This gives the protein CASSAGPSTDTQYF.

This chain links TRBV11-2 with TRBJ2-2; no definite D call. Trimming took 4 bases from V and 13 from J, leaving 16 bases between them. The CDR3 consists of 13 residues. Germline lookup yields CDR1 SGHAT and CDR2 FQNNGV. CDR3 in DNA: TGTGCCAGCAGCTCGCCCCGAGTGCTCGCGCTGTTTTTT. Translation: CASSSPRVLALFF. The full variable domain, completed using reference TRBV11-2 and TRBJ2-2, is EAGVAQSPRYKIIEKRQSVAFWCNPISGHATLYWYQQILGQGPKLLIQFQNNGVVDDSQLPKDRFSAERLKGVDSTLKIQPAKLEDSAVYLCASSSPRVLALFFGEGSRLTVL.

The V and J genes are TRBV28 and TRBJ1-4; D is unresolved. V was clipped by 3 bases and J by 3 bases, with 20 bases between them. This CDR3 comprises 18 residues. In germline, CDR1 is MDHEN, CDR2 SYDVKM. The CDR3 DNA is TGTGCCAGCAGTTTTTTTGCGGTGGGAGGACGAGCTAATGAAAAACTGTTTTTT. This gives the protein CASSFFAVGGRANEKLFF.

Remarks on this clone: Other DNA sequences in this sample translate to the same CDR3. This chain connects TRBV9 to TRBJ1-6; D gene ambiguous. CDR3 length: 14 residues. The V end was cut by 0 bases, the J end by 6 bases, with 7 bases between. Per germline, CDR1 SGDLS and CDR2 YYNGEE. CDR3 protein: CASSVGQVNSPLHF. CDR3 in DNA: TGTGCCAGCAGCGTAGGCCAGGTTAATTCACCCCTCCACTTT.

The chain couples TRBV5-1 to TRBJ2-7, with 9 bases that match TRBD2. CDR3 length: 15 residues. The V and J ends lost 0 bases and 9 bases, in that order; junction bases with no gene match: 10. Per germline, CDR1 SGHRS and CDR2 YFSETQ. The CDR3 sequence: CASSLEAGGTTRQYF. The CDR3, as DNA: TGCGCCAGCAGCTTGGAAGCGGGGGGAACTACGAGGCAGTACTTC.

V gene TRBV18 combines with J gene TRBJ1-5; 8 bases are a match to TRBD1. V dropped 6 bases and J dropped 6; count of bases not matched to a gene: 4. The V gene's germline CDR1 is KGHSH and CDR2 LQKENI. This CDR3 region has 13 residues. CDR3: CASSATGAQPQHF. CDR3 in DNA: TGTGCCAGCTCCGCGACAGGGGCTCAGCCCCAGCATTTT.

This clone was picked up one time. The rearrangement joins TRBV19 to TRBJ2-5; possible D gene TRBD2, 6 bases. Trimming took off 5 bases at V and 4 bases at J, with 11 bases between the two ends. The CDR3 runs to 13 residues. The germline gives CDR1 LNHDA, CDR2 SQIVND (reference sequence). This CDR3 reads CASSDTGVETQYF. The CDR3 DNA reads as TGTGCCAGTAGTGATACGGGAGTAGAGACCCAGTACTTC.

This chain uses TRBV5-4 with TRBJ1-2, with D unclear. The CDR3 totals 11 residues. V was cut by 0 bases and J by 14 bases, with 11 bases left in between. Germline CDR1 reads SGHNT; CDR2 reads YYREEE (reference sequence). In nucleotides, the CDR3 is TGTGCCAGCAGCTTGGAGGTCAGTTGGACCTTC. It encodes CASSLEVSWTF.

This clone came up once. CDR3 loop: CASSRQGARGNTIYF. CDR3 DNA sequence: TGTGCCAGCTCGAGGCAGGGGGCGAGGGGAAACACCATATATTTT. This rearrangement joins TRBV27 to TRBJ1-3, with TRBD1 identical over 8 bases. The CDR3 consists of 15 residues. Germline trimming cut 8 bases from V and 4 bases from J; bases unmatched to any gene: 10. The V gene's germline CDR1 is MNHEY and CDR2 SMNVEV (reference sequence).

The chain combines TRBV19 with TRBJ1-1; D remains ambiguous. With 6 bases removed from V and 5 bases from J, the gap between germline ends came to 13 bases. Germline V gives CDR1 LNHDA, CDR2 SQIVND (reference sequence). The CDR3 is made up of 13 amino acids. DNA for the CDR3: TGTGCCAGTAGGGGAAGTGTGGGGACTGAAGCTTTCTTT. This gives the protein CASRGSVGTEAFF.

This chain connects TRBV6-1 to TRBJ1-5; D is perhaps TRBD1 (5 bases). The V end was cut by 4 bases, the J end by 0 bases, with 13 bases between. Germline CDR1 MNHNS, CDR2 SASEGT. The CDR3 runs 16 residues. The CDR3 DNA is TGTGCCAGCAGTGGACCGGGGACGGATAGCAATCAGCCCCAGCATTTT. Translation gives CASSGPGTDSNQPQHF.

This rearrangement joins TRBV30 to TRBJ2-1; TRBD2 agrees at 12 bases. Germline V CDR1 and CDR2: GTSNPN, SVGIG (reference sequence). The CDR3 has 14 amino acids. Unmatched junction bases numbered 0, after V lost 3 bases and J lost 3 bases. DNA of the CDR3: TGTGCCTGGAGACTAGCGGGGGGCTACAATGAGCAGTTCTTC. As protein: CAWRLAGGYNEQFF.

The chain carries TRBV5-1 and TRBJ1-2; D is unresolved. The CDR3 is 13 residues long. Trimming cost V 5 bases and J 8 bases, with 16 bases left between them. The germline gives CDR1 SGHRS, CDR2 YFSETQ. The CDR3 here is CASRPPGTPGYTF. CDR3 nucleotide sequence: TGCGCCAGCAGACCCCCGGGCACACCAGGCTACACCTTC.

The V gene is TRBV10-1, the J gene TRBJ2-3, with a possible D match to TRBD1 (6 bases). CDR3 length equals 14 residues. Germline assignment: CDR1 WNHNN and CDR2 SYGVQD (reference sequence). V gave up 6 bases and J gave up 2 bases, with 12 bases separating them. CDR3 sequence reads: CASSIGQNTDTQYF. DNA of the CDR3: TGCGCCAGCAGCATTGGACAGAACACAGATACGCAGTATTTT.